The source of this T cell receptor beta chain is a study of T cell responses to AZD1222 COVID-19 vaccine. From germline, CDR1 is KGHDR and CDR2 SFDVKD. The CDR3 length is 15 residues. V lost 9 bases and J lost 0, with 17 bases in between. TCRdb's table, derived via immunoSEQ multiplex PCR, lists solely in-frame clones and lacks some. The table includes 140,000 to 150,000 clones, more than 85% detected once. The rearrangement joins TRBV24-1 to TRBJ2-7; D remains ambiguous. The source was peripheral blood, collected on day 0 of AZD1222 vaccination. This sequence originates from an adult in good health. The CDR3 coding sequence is TGTGCCACCCCCAACGAGACTGAAATCTCCTACGAGCAGTACTTC. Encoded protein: CATPNETEISYEQYF.